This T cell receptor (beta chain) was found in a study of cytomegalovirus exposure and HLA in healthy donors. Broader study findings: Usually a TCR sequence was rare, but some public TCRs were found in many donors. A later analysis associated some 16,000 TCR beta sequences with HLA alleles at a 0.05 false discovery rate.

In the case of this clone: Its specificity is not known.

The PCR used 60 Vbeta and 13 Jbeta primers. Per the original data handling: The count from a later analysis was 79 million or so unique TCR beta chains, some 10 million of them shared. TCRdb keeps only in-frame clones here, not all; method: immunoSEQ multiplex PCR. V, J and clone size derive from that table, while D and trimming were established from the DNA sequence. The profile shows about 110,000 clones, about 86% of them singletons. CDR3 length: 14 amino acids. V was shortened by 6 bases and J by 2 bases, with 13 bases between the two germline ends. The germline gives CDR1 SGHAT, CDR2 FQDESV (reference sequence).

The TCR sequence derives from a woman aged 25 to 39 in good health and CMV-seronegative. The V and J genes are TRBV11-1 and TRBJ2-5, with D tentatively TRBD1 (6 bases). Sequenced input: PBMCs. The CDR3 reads CASRAMTGQETQYF. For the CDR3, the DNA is TGTGCCAGCAGGGCGATGACAGGACAAGAGACCCAGTACTTC.